Each of the 5 T cell receptor beta chains below was sequenced from the same sample in a study of OX40 agonist ivuxolimab in advanced cancers. Assay: immunoSEQ multiplex PCR; the TCRdb copy retains only in-frame clones and omits some. The sample has approximately 50,000 clones, over 80% seen once. Specimen: CD4+ or CD8+ T cells sorted from blood, collected in a trial of the OX40 agonist ivuxolimab. The source of these receptors is an adult with an advanced solid tumor such as melanoma, head and neck, liver or kidney cancer.

The V call is TRBV28, the J call TRBJ2-7, with D unclear. This CDR3 is built from 12 residues. Trimming removed 5 bases at V and 1 base at J, with 6 bases between. Per germline, CDR1 MDHEN and CDR2 SYDVKM. CDR3 DNA: TGTGCCAGCAGTATCTATTCCTACGAGCAGTACTTC. Translated, it gives CASSIYSYEQYF.

The rearrangement uses TRBV18 and TRBJ2-3; 8 nucleotides align to TRBD1. From germline, CDR1 is KGHSH and CDR2 LQKENI. There are 16 residues in the CDR3. Losses at the gene ends were 0 bases for V and 3 bases for J; bases not matched to a gene: 5. CDR3: CASSPPGQVGTDTQYF. In DNA, the CDR3 is TGTGCCAGCTCACCACCGGGACAGGTTGGTACAGATACGCAGTATTTT.

This chain links TRBV6-5 with TRBJ2-7; the D is unclear. Germline V gives CDR1 MNHEY, CDR2 SVGAGI. V gave up 0 bases and J gave up 3 bases, with 9 bases separating them. The CDR3 contains 14 residues. CDR3 sequence reads: CASSYSGTLYEQYF. CDR3 DNA sequence: TGTGCCAGCAGTTACTCGGGCACACTCTACGAGCAGTACTTC.

The chain couples TRBV6-6 to TRBJ1-3; D is ambiguous. CDR1 is MNHNY and CDR2 is SVGAGI in the germline V gene (reference sequence). The CDR3 spans 12 residues. Trimming removed 7 bases at V and 8 bases at J, with 12 bases between. The CDR3 region is CASTARLDTIYF. CDR3 DNA sequence: TGTGCCAGCACCGCGCGGCTTGACACCATATATTTT.

The V and J genes are TRBV19 and TRBJ2-3; TRBD2 matches 15 bases. CDR3 length: 16 amino acids. Germline-derived CDR1 and CDR2 are LNHDA and SQIVND (reference sequence). J gave up 2 bases and V 5 bases, and 2 bases lay outside the gene matches. CDR3 loop: CASSGTSGGSTDTQYF. The CDR3 DNA reads TGTGCCAGTAGTGGGACTAGCGGGGGGTCCACAGATACGCAGTATTTT.